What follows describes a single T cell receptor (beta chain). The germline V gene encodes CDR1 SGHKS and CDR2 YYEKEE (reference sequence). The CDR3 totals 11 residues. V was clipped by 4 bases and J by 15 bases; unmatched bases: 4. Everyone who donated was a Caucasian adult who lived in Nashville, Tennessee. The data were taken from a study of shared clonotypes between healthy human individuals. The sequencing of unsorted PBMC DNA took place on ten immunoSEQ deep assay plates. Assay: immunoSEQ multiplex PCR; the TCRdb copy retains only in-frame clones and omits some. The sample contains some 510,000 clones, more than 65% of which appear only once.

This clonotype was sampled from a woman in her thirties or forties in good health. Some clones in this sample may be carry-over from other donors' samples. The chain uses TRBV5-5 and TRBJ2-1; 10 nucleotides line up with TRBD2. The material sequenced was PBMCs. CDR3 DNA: TGTGCCAGCAGCGACCGACTAGCGGGGTTCTTC. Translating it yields CASSDRLAGFF.